Following are 27 T cell receptor beta chains from one sample sequenced in a study of T cell responses to AZD1222 COVID-19 vaccine. The assay was immunoSEQ multiplex PCR, and TCRdb's table has in-frame clones only and misses some. The table shows about 130,000 clones, with nearly 95% occurring only once. Sequenced here: peripheral blood, sampled on day 0 of AZD1222 vaccination. The receptors come from an adult in good health.

This chain connects TRBV7-2 to TRBJ1-1; D is undetermined. The germline V gene encodes CDR1 SGHTA and CDR2 FQGNSA. The V gene lost 2 bases and the J gene lost 1 base, with 11 bases spanning the gap. This CDR3 has 15 residues. CDR3 sequence (DNA): TGTGCCAGCAGCTTACTCTCGGTGACGAACACTGAAGCTTTCTTT. Amino acid sequence: CASSLLSVTNTEAFF.

The chain carries TRBV12-3 or TRBV12-4 and TRBJ1-1, with D possibly matching TRBD1 (5 bases). This CDR3 contains 11 residues. The ends were cut back, 8 bases at V and 6 bases at J, with 10 bases in the middle. CDR3 DNA: TGTGCCAGCTGGAGGGGCTCTGAAGCTTTCTTT. Translation gives CASWRGSEAFF.

This chain uses TRBV6-1 with TRBJ2-2; 8 nucleotides align to TRBD2. CDR1 MNHNS and CDR2 SASEGT come from the germline V gene. The CDR3 is 17 amino acids. After removal of 0 bases from V and 3 bases from J, the junction contained 6 bases not matched to a gene. This chain's CDR3 is CASSEAWRGDDTGELFF. CDR3 DNA: TGTGCCAGCAGTGAAGCGTGGCGGGGGGACGACACCGGGGAGCTGTTTTTT.

This rearrangement joins TRBV9 to TRBJ2-7; maybe TRBD1 (5 bases). Between the trimmed V and J ends, which lost 4 bases and 2 bases, there was a span of 19 bases. The CDR3 is 16 residues long. Germline assignment: CDR1 SGDLS and CDR2 YYNGEE. CDR3 nucleotide sequence: TGTGCCAGCAGCCCACACGGGCAGGGTGTCGCCTACGAGCAGTACTTC. Protein sequence: CASSPHGQGVAYEQYF.

In its sample, this clone was seen once. The rearrangement uses TRBV14 and TRBJ2-3; the match to TRBD1 covers 8 bases. Germline V CDR1 and CDR2: SGHDN, FVKESK. The V segment lost 0 bases and the J segment 4 bases; nucleotides outside the gene matches: 3. The CDR3 sequence is 15 residues long. The CDR3 DNA is TGTGCCAGCAGCCAAGACCACAGGGGGGCAGATACGCAGTATTTT. Its translation is CASSQDHRGADTQYF.

This chain links TRBV18 with TRBJ1-4; 7 bases map to TRBD1. V was clipped by 6 bases and J by 6 bases; unmatched bases: 10. The CDR3 is 15 amino acids. Looked up from germline, CDR1 is KGHSH and CDR2 is LQKENI. CDR3 DNA sequence: TGTGCCAGCTCTCCATCCGGGACAGTTTATGAAAAACTGTTTTTT. Its translation: CASSPSGTVYEKLFF.

The chain combines TRBV30 with TRBJ1-5; D is uncertain. V was pared by 3 bases and J by 3 bases, with 15 bases between. Germline assignment: CDR1 GTSNPN and CDR2 SVGIG (reference sequence). This CDR3 has 15 amino acids. The CDR3 DNA is TGTGCCTGGAGAGGTCCGGGAGGCTCCAATCAGCCCCAGCATTTT. This translates into CAWRGPGGSNQPQHF.

The chain carries TRBV5-1 and TRBJ2-7, with 7 bases lining up with TRBD2. The CDR3 is 14 amino acids. Germline CDR1 SGHRS, CDR2 YFSETQ. V lost 4 bases, J lost 4 bases, and 8 bases stayed unmatched. The CDR3 sequence: CASSPSGGMYEQYF. In DNA, the CDR3 is TGCGCCAGCAGCCCCTCGGGAGGAATGTACGAGCAGTACTTC.

The genes are TRBV19 and TRBJ1-1; 8 bases agree with TRBD1. The CDR3 length is 15 residues. Germline CDR1 LNHDA, CDR2 SQIVND (reference sequence). With 3 bases clipped from V and 5 bases from J, the junction kept 8 bases outside the gene matches. The CDR3 here is CASSMVPGGQTEAFF. The CDR3 coding sequence is TGTGCCAGTAGTATGGTACCAGGGGGCCAAACTGAAGCTTTCTTT.

The CDR3 region is CASSQGGAGDYGYTF. The CDR3 region has the DNA TGTGCCAGCAGCCAAGGGGGGGCTGGGGACTATGGCTACACCTTC. The chain carries TRBV4-2 and TRBJ1-2, with a weak D call TRBD1 (6 bases). Trimming shortened V by 1 base and J by 3 bases, and 12 bases separated the two germline ends. Germline V gives CDR1 LGHNA, CDR2 YNFKEQ. The CDR3 spans 15 residues.

The chain recombines TRBV6-5 with TRBJ1-1; no reliable D call. The CDR3 has 12 amino acids. V was trimmed by 8 bases and J by 9 bases, leaving 16 bases between them. Germline V CDR1 and CDR2: MNHEY, SVGAGI. The CDR3 loop is CASGLSAPQAFF. The CDR3 coding sequence is TGTGCCAGCGGCCTCTCGGCCCCGCAAGCTTTCTTT.

This clone was seen a single time. The gene calls are TRBV25-1 and TRBJ2-5; D is unclear. With 1 base removed from V and 2 bases from J, the gap between germline ends came to 5 bases. From germline, CDR1 is MGHDK and CDR2 SYGVNS. This CDR3 has 13 amino acids. CDR3 sequence: CASSELQQETQYF. CDR3 coding DNA: TGTGCCAGCAGTGAATTACAGCAAGAGACCCAGTACTTC.

The J gene is TRBJ2-1, the V gene TRBV19; no clear D. There are 15 residues in the CDR3. Germline assignment: CDR1 LNHDA and CDR2 SQIVND (reference sequence). Trimming shortened V by 0 bases and J by 6 bases, and 12 bases separated the two germline ends. The CDR3 bases are TGTGCCAGTAGTATAGATTTTGGCCCGATCAATGAGCAGTTCTTC. It is translated as CASSIDFGPINEQFF.

The chain recombines TRBV19 with TRBJ2-7, with 7 bases identical to TRBD2. The germline V gene encodes CDR1 LNHDA and CDR2 SQIVND (reference sequence). This CDR3 contains 13 residues. V lost 3 bases, J lost 4 bases, and 3 bases stayed unmatched. DNA for the CDR3: TGTGCCAGTAGTATGGGACTAACATACGAGCAGTACTTC. Its protein product is CASSMGLTYEQYF. Full variable domain (missing parts from reference TRBV19 and TRBJ2-7): DGGITQSPKYLFRKEGQNVTLSCEQNLNHDAMYWYRQDPGQGLRLIYYSQIVNDFQKGDIAEGYSVSREKKESFPLTVTSAQKNPTAFYLCASSMGLTYEQYFGPGTRLTVT.

The rearrangement uses TRBV7-9 and TRBJ1-1; 7 bases align to TRBD1. The germline gives CDR1 SEHNR, CDR2 FQNEAQ (reference sequence). The V gene end was trimmed by 4 bases and the J gene end by 5 bases; junction bases not matched to a gene: 10. The CDR3 sequence is 15 residues long. Here the CDR3 DNA reads TGTGCCAGCAGCTCCAGGACAGGCCCGTATACTGAAGCTTTCTTT. Amino acids: CASSSRTGPYTEAFF.

The chain recombines TRBV18 with TRBJ1-4; 9 nucleotides agree with TRBD1. This CDR3 contains 14 residues. CDR1 and CDR2 (germline): KGHSH, LQKENI. V was clipped by 6 bases and J by 7 bases; unmatched bases: 6. The DNA for the CDR3 is TGTGCCAGCTCCCCGGACAGGGGCGTTGAAAAACTGTTTTTT. As protein: CASSPDRGVEKLFF.

This clone has just one count. The chain carries TRBV18 and TRBJ1-2, with D perhaps matching TRBD1 (5 bases). V gave up 3 bases and J gave up 3 bases, with 14 bases separating them. Germline loops: CDR1 KGHSH, CDR2 LQKENI. The CDR3 consists of 15 residues. The chain's CDR3 is CASSPVSDSYYGYTF. The CDR3 coding sequence is TGTGCCAGCTCACCGGTTAGTGACAGCTACTATGGCTACACCTTC.

V gene TRBV25-1 combines with J gene TRBJ1-2, with D uncertain. The CDR3 spans 12 residues. Germline V gene data show CDR1 as MGHDK and CDR2 as SYGVNS. The V end was cut by 3 bases, the J end by 4 bases, with 6 bases between. The CDR3 DNA follows: TGTGCCAGCAGTGATACCACCTATGGCTACACCTTC. This encodes CASSDTTYGYTF.

The rearrangement joins TRBV11-2 to TRBJ1-2; D is possibly TRBD1 (6 bases). Looked up from germline, CDR1 is SGHAT and CDR2 is FQNNGV. The CDR3 contains 14 residues. V lost 1 base and J 6 bases, leaving 12 bases between the germline ends. This chain's CDR3 is CASSLVPGANGYTF. CDR3 in DNA: TGTGCCAGCAGCTTAGTTCCAGGGGCAAATGGCTACACCTTC.

The gene calls are TRBV5-1 and TRBJ1-6; 7 bases line up with TRBD1. This CDR3 comprises 14 residues. V was clipped by 4 bases and J by 6 bases; unmatched bases: 4. Germline-derived CDR1 and CDR2 are SGHRS and YFSETQ. The CDR3 sequence: CASSPWDSNSPLHF. The CDR3 DNA reads TGCGCCAGCAGCCCCTGGGACAGTAATTCACCCCTCCACTTT.

V usage is TRBV30 and J usage is TRBJ2-3; perhaps TRBD2 as D (6 bases). The CDR3 consists of 12 residues. Trimming removed 2 bases at V and 4 bases at J, with 7 bases between. In germline, CDR1 is GTSNPN, CDR2 SVGIG (reference sequence). CDR3 nucleotide sequence: TGTGCCTGGAGTCGGGGGTCAGATACGCAGTATTTT. Translating gives CAWSRGSDTQYF.

The chain recombines TRBV27 with TRBJ2-5; 9 bases align to TRBD1. After removal of 3 bases from V and 7 bases from J, the junction contained 9 bases not matched to a gene. The CDR3 loop spans 15 amino acids. Germline V gene sequence: CDR1 MNHEY, CDR2 SMNVEV (reference sequence). CDR3 in DNA: TGTGCCAGCAGTTTTGGACAGGGGAATTTGGGGACCCAGTACTTC. This gives the protein CASSFGQGNLGTQYF.

In this sample, this clone turned up once. This chain joins TRBV6-2 or TRBV6-3 and TRBJ1-2, with TRBD1 matching over 9 bases. The CDR3 covers 13 residues. Germline trimming cut 5 bases from V and 5 bases from J; bases unmatched to any gene: 3. The germline CDR1 and CDR2 sequences are MNHEY and SVGEGT. In DNA form, the CDR3 reads TGTGCCAGCAGTCCCGACAGGGGGTATGGCTACACCTTC. Translating it yields CASSPDRGYGYTF.

The V call is TRBV7-9, the J call TRBJ2-5; D perhaps matches TRBD2 (6 bases). Looked up from germline, CDR1 is SEHNR and CDR2 is FQNEAQ (reference sequence). CDR3 length: 16 residues. Between the trimmed V and J ends, which lost 5 bases and 4 bases, there was a span of 20 bases. This CDR3 reads CASSHRLVEVGETQYF. CDR3 sequence (DNA): TGTGCCAGCAGCCACCGACTAGTAGAGGTCGGAGAGACCCAGTACTTC.

The V and J genes are TRBV5-6 and TRBJ2-1; D unresolved. Germline CDR1 reads SGHDT; CDR2 reads YYEEEE. V gave up 1 base and J gave up 5 bases, with 4 bases separating them. CDR3 length: 12 residues. The CDR3 bases are TGTGCCAGCAGCTTGCCGGACAATGAGCAGTTCTTC. As protein: CASSLPDNEQFF.

The chain employs TRBV7-9 and TRBJ1-2, with 8 bases lining up with TRBD1. The V segment lost 2 bases and the J segment 4 bases; nucleotides outside the gene matches: 12. This CDR3 is built from 17 residues. Germline lookup yields CDR1 SEHNR and CDR2 FQNEAQ (reference sequence). CDR3 sequence (DNA): TGTGCCAGCAGCTTACCCGAACAGGGGGTAGGGGGCTATGGCTACACCTTC. Its protein is CASSLPEQGVGGYGYTF.

This chain connects TRBV11-2 to TRBJ2-7; the D gene is possibly TRBD1 (6 bases). CDR1 and CDR2 from the germline V gene are SGHAT and FQNNGV. Trimming stripped 5 bases from V and 1 base from J, with 6 bases between. This CDR3 comprises 12 residues. CDR3 sequence: CASSQGSYEQYF. For the CDR3, the DNA is TGTGCCAGCAGCCAGGGGTCCTACGAGCAGTACTTC. The full variable domain, completed using reference TRBV11-2 and TRBJ2-7, is EAGVAQSPRYKIIEKRQSVAFWCNPISGHATLYWYQQILGQGPKLLIQFQNNGVVDDSQLPKDRFSAERLKGVDSTLKIQPAKLEDSAVYLCASSQGSYEQYFGPGTRLTVT.